This T cell receptor (beta chain) was retrieved from a study of cytomegalovirus exposure and HLA in healthy donors. Study-wide points: Within an earlier analysis, most TCR beta V segments proved productive either about 87% or about 30% of the time.

Primers: 60 Vbeta forward and 13 Jbeta reverse. Sequenced by immunoSEQ multiplex PCR; TCRdb stores in-frame clones only, minus some. The table has about 140,000 clones, more than 75% seen once. The CDR3 has 15 residues. To note about this clone: Its antigen is not identified.

Participants comprised healthy donors of bone marrow. The sequence derives from a woman between 40 and 50 years old in good health and CMV-seropositive. The V and J genes are TRBV21-1 and TRBJ2-7; the D segment call TRBD1 is taken from the table without a DNA check. TRBV21-1 has pseudogene status. Sequenced material: PBMCs. The CDR3 nucleotides read TGTGCCAGCAGCAAAGGTTCGGGACAGGGTGTCGAGCAGTACTTC. As protein: CASSKGSGQGVEQYF.